This T cell receptor beta chain is drawn from a study of cytomegalovirus exposure and HLA in healthy donors. Unrecorded immune exposure was likely among donors, who were nominally healthy when sampled. CDR3 size: 15 residues. Trimming took 5 bases from V and 4 from J; bases not matched to a gene: 10. Germline V gene sequence: CDR1 MNHEY, CDR2 SVGAGI. In the PCR, 60 Vbeta and 13 Jbeta primers were used. The data were produced by immunoSEQ multiplex PCR, yet TCRdb's version contains in-frame clones alone and is incomplete. The sample has over 100,000 clones, 76% seen once. The genes are TRBV6-5 and TRBJ1-2, with TRBD1 identical over 7 bases. The sequence was obtained from a woman aged 45-59 years in good health and CMV-seropositive. Sequenced sample: PBMCs. The CDR3 DNA follows: TGTGCCAGCAGTGTATACAGGGGAGGCTCCTATGGCTACACCTTC. Encoded protein: CASSVYRGGSYGYTF.